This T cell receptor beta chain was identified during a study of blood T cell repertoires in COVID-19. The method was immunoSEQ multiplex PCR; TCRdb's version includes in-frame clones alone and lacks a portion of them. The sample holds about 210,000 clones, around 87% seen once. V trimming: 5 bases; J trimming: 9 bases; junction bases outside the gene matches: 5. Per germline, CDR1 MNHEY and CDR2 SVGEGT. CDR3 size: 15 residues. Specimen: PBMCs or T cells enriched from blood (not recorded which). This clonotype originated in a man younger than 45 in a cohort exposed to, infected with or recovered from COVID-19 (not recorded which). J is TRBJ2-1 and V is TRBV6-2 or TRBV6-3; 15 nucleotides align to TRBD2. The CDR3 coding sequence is TGTGCCAGCAGTCCCTGGACTAGCGGGAGGGGTGAGCAGTTCTTC. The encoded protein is CASSPWTSGRGEQFF.